The 21 T cell receptor beta chains below all came from one sample that was sequenced in a study of blood T cell repertoires in COVID-19 (dated by TCRdb to the early 2020s). Libraries came from the immunoSEQ multiplex PCR assay. The table was pulled from immuneACCESS by TCRdb, which kept in-frame rearrangements only. Such tables lose some clones; where checked, under half of the loss comes from unresolved V genes, and the rest has no known cause. The table for this sample lists some 150,000 clones; about nine tenths of them were counted only once. The leading ten clones occupy about 2.3% of the sample. The sequencing input was peripheral blood. The receptor source for this set is a human donor in a cohort sampled during active COVID-19.

This rearrangement joins TRBV9 to TRBJ2-2; tentatively, D is TRBD2 (5 bases). CDR1 SGDLS and CDR2 YYNGEE come from the germline V gene. Trimming removed 3 bases from V and 6 bases from J, with 6 bases in between. The CDR3 spans 12 residues. The CDR3 spells CASSAGAGELFF. In DNA, the CDR3 is TGTGCCAGCAGCGCCGGGGCCGGGGAGCTGTTTTTT.

CDR3 loop: CASSPTDGRGGYTF. The CDR3 coding sequence is TGTGCCAGCTCACCCACGGACGGCCGGGGTGGCTACACCTTC. The V call is TRBV18, the J call TRBJ1-2; D ambiguous. Germline CDR1 and CDR2: KGHSH and LQKENI. The ends were cut back, 3 bases at V and 7 bases at J, with 15 bases in the middle. CDR3 length equals 14 residues. The full variable domain, with the rest looked up from reference TRBV18 and TRBJ1-2, is NAGVMQNPRHLVRRRGQEARLRCSPMKGHSHVYWYRQLPEEGLKFMVYLQKENIIDESGMPKERFSAEFPKEGPSILRIQQVVRGDSAAYFCASSPTDGRGGYTFGSGTRLTVV.

This clone was observed a single time. In nucleotides, the CDR3 is TGCAGTGCCGAGGGAACCTATGGCTACACCTTC. This codes for CSAEGTYGYTF. This chain joins TRBV20-1 and TRBJ1-2, with no clear D. The V gene lost 6 bases and the J gene lost 4 bases, with 9 bases spanning the gap. The CDR3 is 11 residues long. CDR1 is DFQATT and CDR2 is SNEGSKA in the germline V gene (reference sequence).

V usage is TRBV6-2 or TRBV6-3 and J usage is TRBJ2-7; D may be TRBD1 (5 bases). Germline lookup yields CDR1 MNHEY and CDR2 SVGEGT. CDR3 length equals 15 residues. With 0 bases removed from V and 3 bases from J, the gap between germline ends came to 12 bases. The chain's CDR3 is CASSYSIRGYYEQYF. The DNA for the CDR3 is TGTGCCAGCAGTTACTCGATAAGGGGATACTACGAGCAGTACTTC.

Here the CDR3 DNA reads TGTGCCAGCAGCGGCGGACTTTCGAACACCGGGGAGCTGTTTTTT. This translates into CASSGGLSNTGELFF. The genes are TRBV9 and TRBJ2-2; the D gene is possibly TRBD2 (5 bases). Looked up from germline, CDR1 is SGDLS and CDR2 is YYNGEE. V dropped 3 bases and J dropped 0 bases, with 9 bases sitting between them. This CDR3 spans 15 amino acids. Full variable domain (rest looked up from reference TRBV9 and TRBJ2-2): DSGVTQTPKHLITATGQRVTLRCSPRSGDLSVYWYQQSLDQGLQFLIQYYNGEERAKGNILERFSAQQFPDLHSELNLSSLELGDSALYFCASSGGLSNTGELFFGEGSRLTVL.

The rearrangement uses TRBV4-2 and TRBJ2-5; no clear D. The CDR3 has 13 amino acids. Germline assignment: CDR1 LGHNA and CDR2 YNFKEQ. Between the trimmed V and J ends, which lost 1 base and 1 base, there was a span of 4 bases. As DNA, the CDR3 is TGTGCCAGCAGCCAAGCAGTCCAAGAGACCCAGTACTTC. Translating gives CASSQAVQETQYF.

The rearrangement uses TRBV11-2 and TRBJ2-7; 7 bases agree with TRBD1. This CDR3 spans 13 amino acids. Germline loops: CDR1 SGHAT, CDR2 FQNNGV. V gave up 5 bases and J gave up 1 base; unmatched junction bases: 2. CDR3 loop: CASSLDRSYEQYF. The CDR3 nucleotides are TGTGCCAGCAGCCTGGACAGGTCCTACGAGCAGTACTTC.

This chain links TRBV7-9 with TRBJ2-1; D perhaps matches TRBD2 (6 bases). V lost 5 bases and J 4 bases, leaving 15 bases between the germline ends. Germline CDR1 and CDR2: SEHNR and FQNEAQ (reference sequence). This CDR3 comprises 15 residues. CDR3 sequence: CASSPHGGTYNEQFF. CDR3 nucleotide sequence: TGTGCCAGCAGCCCACACGGCGGGACGTACAATGAGCAGTTCTTC.

DNA for the CDR3: TGTGCCAGCAGCCCACAGACAGGAAACACTGAAGCTTTCTTT. Protein sequence: CASSPQTGNTEAFF. The chain employs TRBV3-1 (or the pseudogene TRBV3-2) and TRBJ1-1; possibly TRBD1 for D (6 bases). The CDR3 extends over 14 amino acids. The V end lost 4 bases, the J end lost 2 bases, and 11 bases lay between the germline ends. Germline loops: CDR1 LGHDT, CDR2 YNNKEL (reference sequence).

The chain is built from TRBV29-1 and TRBJ1-5; D not certain. The CDR3 has 13 amino acids. Between the trimmed V and J ends, which lost 6 bases and 9 bases, there was a span of 18 bases. From germline, CDR1 is SQVTM and CDR2 ANQGSEA. CDR3 nucleotides: TGCAGCGTGAAATCGACATCCCTCTCGCCCCAGCATTTT. Its translation: CSVKSTSLSPQHF.

The chain has TRBV7-9 and TRBJ1-1; the D is unclear. Germline CDR1 reads SEHNR; CDR2 reads FQNEAQ (reference sequence). The CDR3 extends over 15 amino acids. The V end lost 5 bases, the J end lost 4 bases, and 17 bases lay between the germline ends. The CDR3 reads CASSPLMPPSTEAFF. CDR3 bases: TGTGCCAGCAGCCCTCTCATGCCGCCGAGCACTGAAGCTTTCTTT.

This chain connects TRBV5-1 to TRBJ2-3; maybe TRBD1 (6 bases). V dropped 3 bases and J dropped 3 bases, with 11 bases sitting between them. The germline V gene encodes CDR1 SGHRS and CDR2 YFSETQ. The CDR3 covers 14 residues. CDR3 protein: CASSSPQGTDTQYF. The CDR3, as DNA: TGCGCCAGCAGCTCACCACAGGGTACAGATACGCAGTATTTT.

This rearrangement joins TRBV24-1 to TRBJ2-1; weak D call: TRBD1 (6 bases). From germline, CDR1 is KGHDR and CDR2 SFDVKD. The CDR3 totals 12 residues. Between the trimmed V and J ends, which lost 8 bases and 6 bases, there was a span of 10 bases. CDR3 bases: TGTGCCACCAAGGACAGTCTCAATGAGCAGTTCTTC. Protein product: CATKDSLNEQFF.

This clone is a singleton in its sample. The V gene is TRBV6-5, the J gene TRBJ2-7, with a weak D call TRBD2 (7 bases). The V end was cut by 2 bases, the J end by 6 bases, with 14 bases between. The CDR3 has 14 residues. Germline CDR1 and CDR2: MNHEY and SVGAGI. The CDR3 reads CASSYEQGGREQYF. CDR3 nucleotide sequence: TGTGCCAGCAGTTACGAACAGGGAGGGCGCGAGCAGTACTTC.

The chain has TRBV19 and TRBJ2-3; 7 bases match TRBD1. This CDR3 has 14 residues. The germline V gene has CDR1 LNHDA and CDR2 SQIVND (reference sequence). V lost 6 bases and J lost 2; bases outside the gene matches: 5. The DNA of the CDR3 is TGTGCCAGTAGACCGGACAGGTCCACAGATACGCAGTATTTT. Amino acid sequence: CASRPDRSTDTQYF.

The chain couples TRBV30 to TRBJ1-6; D remains ambiguous. Germline CDR1 reads GTSNPN; CDR2 reads SVGIG (reference sequence). This CDR3 spans 15 amino acids. V lost 4 bases and J 10 bases, leaving 20 bases between the germline ends. CDR3: CAWTTLRAVGSPLHF. CDR3 in DNA: TGTGCCTGGACGACCCTTAGAGCGGTCGGATCACCCCTCCACTTT. Full variable domain (missing parts from reference TRBV30 and TRBJ1-6): SQTIHQWPATLVQPVGSPLSLECTVEGTSNPNLYWYRQAAGRGLQLLFYSVGIGQISSEVPQNLSASRPQDRQFILSSKKLLLSDSGFYLCAWTTLRAVGSPLHFGNGTRLTVT.

The chain links TRBV27 to TRBJ2-1; D is possibly TRBD1 (5 bases). The CDR3 spans 12 residues. The ends were cut back, 6 bases at V and 5 bases at J, with 8 bases in the middle. Per germline, CDR1 MNHEY and CDR2 SMNVEV (reference sequence). In DNA form, the CDR3 reads TGTGCCAGCAGGACAGCTAACAATGAGCAGTTCTTC. The encoded protein is CASRTANNEQFF.

The V gene is TRBV15, the J gene TRBJ1-1, with D possibly matching TRBD1 (6 bases). CDR1 LNHNV and CDR2 YYDKDF come from the germline V gene (reference sequence). The CDR3 has 14 amino acids. V was pared by 8 bases and J by 4 bases, with 17 bases between. The CDR3 loop is CATCLGGGGTEAFF. The CDR3 DNA reads TGTGCCACCTGTCTAGGGGGAGGGGGCACTGAAGCTTTCTTT. Full variable domain (remainder filled in from reference TRBV15 and TRBJ1-1): DAMVIQNPRYQVTQFGKPVTLSCSQTLNHNVMYWYQQKSSQAPKLLFHYYDKDFNNEADTPDNFQSRRPNTSFCFLDIRSPGLGDTAMYLCATCLGGGGTEAFFGQGTRLTVV.

This chain connects TRBV5-8 to TRBJ2-3; 8 bases map to TRBD1. CDR3 length: 14 amino acids. Germline CDR1 reads SGHTS; CDR2 reads YDEGEE. The V gene end was trimmed by 2 bases and the J gene end by 4 bases; junction bases not matched to a gene: 3. CDR3 DNA: TGTGCCAGCAGCTTTGGACAGGGCTCAGATACGCAGTATTTT. Protein sequence: CASSFGQGSDTQYF.

With regard to this clone: Because the CDR3's place on the DNA is in doubt, the DNA is left out and the CDR3 is given as listed by TCRdb. The chain recombines TRBV6-5 with TRBJ1-5. The V gene's germline CDR1 is MNHEY and CDR2 SVGAGI. The CDR3 is 15 residues long, ends included. CDR3 protein: CASSILGDWGQPQHF.

V usage is TRBV5-4 and J usage is TRBJ2-7; 7 bases match TRBD1. The germline gives CDR1 SGHNT, CDR2 YYREEE (reference sequence). The trim removed 2 bases at V and 1 base at J, leaving 6 bases unmatched. The CDR3 is 15 residues long. CDR3 sequence reads: CASSLTRDSSYEQYF. The CDR3 nucleotides read TGTGCCAGCAGCTTAACCCGGGACAGTTCCTACGAGCAGTACTTC.